This T cell receptor beta chain was found in a study of identical twins. TCRdb called the 5' RACE reads again in MiXCR, with one record for every CDR3 protein. The sample shows hundreds of thousands of distinct CDR3 sequences, 9% to 15% of them seen only once. These same records also appear under a second study, on yellow fever vaccine responses in identical twins. From that paper: Twins reportedly showed a vaccine T cell response that seemed partly convergent and partly personalized.

Input material: PBMCs. The TCR originated in a woman between 18 and 30 years old in good health.

CDR3 in amino acids: CSVERGQASTDTQYF. DNA of the CDR3: TGCAGCGTTGAACGGGGACAGGCTAGCACAGATACGCAGTATTTT. This sequence joins TRBV29-1 and TRBJ2-3, with 8 bases identical to TRBD1. CDR3 length equals 15 residues. Trimming at V came to 2 bases and at J to 0 bases, leaving 4 bases not matched to a gene. CDR1 and CDR2 (germline): SQVTM, ANQGSEA.